The 27 T cell receptor beta chains presented below share a single source sample, sequenced in a study of T-cell memory formation after mild COVID-19. TCRdb independently ran MiXCR on the 5' RACE reads; one entry per CDR3 protein. The table lists under 450,000 distinct CDR3 sequences, under 25% of them singletons, with 21% in the top ten. Sequencing used PBMCs or a T cell subset sorted from them (not recorded which). Source of these receptors: a man between 18 and 29 years old who had mild COVID-19 (a few samples of this study predate the infection). Cell type and time point are not known.

This clonotype was found many times. V usage is TRBV7-2 and J usage is TRBJ2-3; D unclear. CDR3 length equals 12 residues. CDR1 and CDR2 from the germline V gene are SGHTA and FQGNSA. With 4 bases removed from V and 5 bases from J, the gap between germline ends came to 7 bases. CDR3 DNA: TGTGCCAGCAGCTCCTACAGAGATACGCAGTATTTT. Translated: CASSSYRDTQYF. Using reference TRBV7-2 and TRBJ2-3 for the parts outside the CDR3, the full variable domain is GAGVSQSPSNKVTEKGKDVELRCDPISGHTALYWYRQSLGQGLEFLIYFQGNSAPDKSGLPSDRFSAERTGGSVSTLTIQRTQQEDSAVYLCASSSYRDTQYFGPGTRLTVL.

CDR3 sequence (DNA): TGCAGTGCAAAGCAGGGAAAGAAGGGAACTGAAGCTTTCTTT. Residues: CSAKQGKKGTEAFF. The V and J genes are TRBV20-1 and TRBJ1-1; D perhaps matches TRBD1 (5 bases). The V gene lost 6 bases and the J gene lost 5 bases, with 19 bases spanning the gap. CDR3 length: 14 amino acids. Per the germline V gene, CDR1 is DFQATT and CDR2 is SNEGSKA (reference sequence).

CDR3: CSVEEIAGWELFF. The CDR3 DNA is TGCAGCGTTGAAGAAATAGCGGGATGGGAGCTGTTTTTT. This rearrangement joins TRBV29-1 to TRBJ2-2, with 8 bases that match TRBD2. The CDR3 is 13 residues long. Looked up from germline, CDR1 is SQVTM and CDR2 is ANQGSEA. V gave up 0 bases and J gave up 9 bases; unmatched junction bases: 3.

The V gene is TRBV13, the J gene TRBJ2-5; D is unclear. The CDR3 covers 14 residues. CDR1 and CDR2 (germline): PRHDT, FYEKMQ (reference sequence). With 4 bases removed from V and 1 base from J, the gap between germline ends came to 10 bases. The CDR3 DNA follows: TGTGCCAGCAGCTCAGGACGGATCCAAGAGACCCAGTACTTC. Translation: CASSSGRIQETQYF. Supplemented by reference TRBV13 and TRBJ2-5, the full variable domain reads AAGVIQSPRHLIKEKRETATLKCYPIPRHDTVYWYQQGPGQDPQFLISFYEKMQSDKGSIPDRFSAQQFSDYHSELNMSSLELGDSALYFCASSSGRIQETQYFGPGTRLLVL.

This clonotype showed up just a few times. The chain employs TRBV29-1 and TRBJ2-1, with 7 nucleotides matching TRBD1. The CDR3 is made up of 13 amino acids. Losses at the gene ends were 6 bases for V and 7 bases for J; bases not matched to a gene: 9. Germline loops: CDR1 SQVTM, CDR2 ANQGSEA. The CDR3 loop reads CSVALTGRNEQFF. CDR3 DNA sequence: TGCAGCGTCGCCTTGACAGGGCGGAATGAGCAGTTCTTC.

A remark on this clonotype: One end of the junction varies from germline; a read error may be responsible. This chain connects TRBV4-3 to TRBJ2-1; TRBD1 might be the D (6 bases). CDR3 length: 14 amino acids. The germline V gene encodes CDR1 LGHNA and CDR2 YSLEER. The CDR3 protein is CASSRQELYNEQFF. DNA of the CDR3: TGTGCCAGCAGCCGACAGGAATTATACAATGAGCAGTTCTTC.

J is TRBJ2-1 and V is TRBV5-1; no reliable D call. CDR1 SGHRS and CDR2 YFSETQ come from the germline V gene. V was clipped by 0 bases and J by 8 bases, with 18 bases between them. The CDR3 has 16 residues. In DNA form, the CDR3 reads TGCGCCAGCAGCTTGGAAGGGCTGGGTGGGGTGGATGAGCAGTTCTTC. Translating gives CASSLEGLGGVDEQFF.

This clonotype was seen many times. The V gene is TRBV20-1, the J gene TRBJ2-7; D not certain. The CDR3 loop spans 14 amino acids. In germline, CDR1 is DFQATT, CDR2 SNEGSKA (reference sequence). CDR3 amino acids: CSATPNALNYEQYV. The CDR3 DNA sequence: TGCAGCGCTACCCCGAACGCACTCAACTACGAGCAGTACGTC.

This clonotype occurred a few times. The V gene is TRBV7-2, the J gene TRBJ1-2, with a weak D call TRBD1 (5 bases). Germline V gene lookup returns CDR1 SGHTA and CDR2 FQGNSA. The V gene lost 5 bases and the J gene lost 7 bases, with 14 bases spanning the gap. The CDR3 totals 13 residues. This chain's CDR3 is CASSPGTGVGYTF. The DNA for the CDR3 is TGTGCCAGCAGCCCGGGCACGGGGGTTGGCTACACCTTC.

This clonotype was picked up a small number of times. This chain joins TRBV3-1 and TRBJ2-7; 10 positions agree with TRBD1. Germline V lookup: CDR1 LGHDT, CDR2 YNNKEL (reference sequence). The CDR3 is 18 residues long. After removal of 4 bases from V and 0 bases from J, the junction contained 12 bases not matched to a gene. CDR3 sequence reads: CASSPSRGTGASSYEQYF. The CDR3 nucleotides are TGTGCCAGCAGCCCGTCGCGGGGGACAGGGGCCTCCTCCTACGAGCAGTACTTC.

The V gene is TRBV6-5, the J gene TRBJ2-5, with 7 bases lining up with TRBD1. Germline V gives CDR1 MNHEY, CDR2 SVGAGI. This CDR3 is built from 15 residues. V shed 0 bases, J shed 5 bases, and the junction held 6 bases outside the gene matches. The CDR3: CASSYSGPTGETQYF. The CDR3 DNA follows: TGTGCCAGCAGTTACTCCGGCCCGACAGGGGAGACCCAGTACTTC.

Ten or more counts support this clonotype. The chain uses TRBV12-5 and TRBJ1-5; D unresolved. Germline V gives CDR1 LGHNT, CDR2 FRNRAP. The CDR3 totals 17 residues. V was clipped by 2 bases and J by 0 bases, with 14 bases between them. The CDR3 coding sequence is TGTGCTAGTGGTTTGTCCCTATCGTCCTATAGCAATCAGCCCCAGCATTTT. Its protein is CASGLSLSSYSNQPQHF. The complete variable domain, with remaining parts taken from reference TRBV12-5 and TRBJ1-5, reads DARVTQTPRHKVTEMGQEVTMRCQPILGHNTVFWYRQTMMQGLELLAYFRNRAPLDDSGMPKDRFSAEMPDATLATLKIQPSEPRDSAVYFCASGLSLSSYSNQPQHFGDGTRLSIL.

This chain links TRBV20-1 with TRBJ1-5; D not resolved. This CDR3 spans 14 amino acids. In germline, CDR1 is DFQATT, CDR2 SNEGSKA (reference sequence). CDR3 loop: CSADDLRSNQPQHF. CDR3 coding DNA: TGCAGCGCTGACGACCTCCGGAGCAATCAGCCCCAGCATTTT.

This clonotype appeared many times. The chain uses TRBV20-1 and TRBJ2-5; 9 bases align to TRBD2. V lost 0 bases, J lost 1 base, and 9 bases stayed unmatched. Germline CDR1 is DFQATT and CDR2 is SNEGSKA (reference sequence). This CDR3 is 17 amino acids long. DNA of the CDR3: TGCAGTGCTAGAGATTTTGGCCAGCGGGGGGCCCAAGAGACCCAGTACTTC. Its translation: CSARDFGQRGAQETQYF.

This clonotype appeared a few times. This rearrangement joins TRBV2 to TRBJ2-1, with TRBD2 matching 14 bases. J was trimmed by 0 bases and V by 8 bases; bases with no gene match: 3. The germline gives CDR1 SNHLY, CDR2 FYNNEI. CDR3 length: 16 amino acids. CDR3 nucleotide sequence: TGTGCCAGCGGGGGACTAGCGGGGGACTCCTACAATGAGCAGTTCTTC. It yields the protein CASGGLAGDSYNEQFF.

The chain is built from TRBV6-2 or TRBV6-3 and TRBJ2-7, with D tentatively TRBD1 (5 bases). Germline CDR1 is MNHEY and CDR2 is SVGEGT. With 2 bases removed from V and 1 base from J, the gap between germline ends came to 12 bases. The CDR3 sequence is 15 residues long. The CDR3 here is CASSYESGRSYEQYV. The CDR3 DNA reads as TGTGCCAGCAGTTACGAGTCAGGGCGATCCTACGAGCAGTACGTC.

This clonotype was recorded at least ten times. The V call is TRBV5-1, the J call TRBJ2-3; D is possibly TRBD1 (5 bases). With 4 bases removed from V and 3 bases from J, the gap between germline ends came to 9 bases. There are 13 residues in the CDR3. CDR1 SGHRS and CDR2 YFSETQ come from the germline V gene. The DNA for the CDR3 is TGCGCCAGCAGCCCGCAGGGAACAGATACGCAGTATTTT. Amino acid sequence: CASSPQGTDTQYF.

This sequence joins TRBV3-1 and TRBJ2-1, with 10 nucleotides matching TRBD1. There are 14 residues in the CDR3. Germline CDR1 is LGHDT and CDR2 is YNNKEL (reference sequence). V lost 3 bases, J lost 13 bases, and 9 bases stayed unmatched. The CDR3 DNA reads TGTGCCAGCAGCCATTTGCGTAGGGACAGGGGTCAGTTCTTC. This codes for CASSHLRRDRGQFF.

This clonotype was seen more than once but under ten times. The gene calls are TRBV4-2 and TRBJ2-1; 15 nucleotides match TRBD2. The CDR3 is 21 amino acids. Germline CDR1 reads LGHNA; CDR2 reads YNFKEQ. The V and J ends lost 1 base and 0 bases, in that order; junction bases with no gene match: 10. The CDR3 DNA reads TGTGCCAGCAGCCAAGCCGCCGGACTAGCGGGGGGGGGCAGCTCCTACAATGAGCAGTTCTTC. Translation: CASSQAAGLAGGGSSYNEQFF.

This chain joins TRBV7-8 and TRBJ2-1; 8 bases are shared with TRBD2. After removal of 6 bases from V and 0 bases from J, the junction contained 7 bases not matched to a gene. Per the germline V gene, CDR1 is SGHVS and CDR2 is FQNEAQ. This CDR3 contains 16 residues. CDR3 sequence reads: CASRGTSGSSYNEQFF. For the CDR3, the DNA is TGTGCCAGCAGAGGAACTAGCGGTAGCTCCTACAATGAGCAGTTCTTC.

There are many counts of this clonotype. This rearrangement joins TRBV12-3 or TRBV12-4 to TRBJ1-5, with 12 bases lining up with TRBD1. The J segment lost 10 bases and the V segment lost 5 bases, leaving 9 bases of the junction unmatched. CDR3 length: 15 amino acids. The CDR3 is CASSPPGTGGPPQHF. The CDR3 DNA is TGTGCCAGCAGTCCCCCCGGGACAGGGGGCCCTCCCCAGCATTTT.

This clonotype was seen many times. CDR3 DNA sequence: TGCGCCAGCAGCCAAGATGGGTGGGGCACTGAAGCTTTCTTT. Translating gives CASSQDGWGTEAFF. This chain joins TRBV4-3 and TRBJ1-1, with unresolved D. CDR1 is LGHNA and CDR2 is YSLEER in the germline V gene. V was trimmed by 0 bases and J by 4 bases, leaving 9 bases between them. The CDR3 loop spans 14 amino acids.

This clonotype has ten or more counts. J is TRBJ2-1 and V is TRBV18; 7 nucleotides match TRBD2. CDR3 length: 12 amino acids. From germline, CDR1 is KGHSH and CDR2 LQKENI. V shed 3 bases, J shed 11 bases, and the junction held 4 bases outside the gene matches. The CDR3 nucleotides read TGTGCCAGCTCACCGCAGGGAGGGCAGCAGTTCTTC. It translates to CASSPQGGQQFF.

The V call is TRBV19, the J call TRBJ1-1; D gene uncertain. The germline V and J ends were trimmed by 3 bases and 5 bases, with 19 bases remaining between them. Germline V gives CDR1 LNHDA, CDR2 SQIVND (reference sequence). The CDR3 totals 16 residues. Here the CDR3 DNA reads TGTGCCAGTAGTATTGGCTCGACCGGGCTGGGAACTGAAGCTTTCTTT. This encodes CASSIGSTGLGTEAFF.

The J gene is TRBJ1-1, the V gene TRBV9, with D possibly being TRBD1 (6 bases). CDR1 and CDR2 (germline): SGDLS, YYNGEE. V was shortened by 0 bases and J by 1 base, with 10 bases between the two germline ends. This CDR3 is built from 15 residues. The CDR3 DNA reads as TGTGCCAGCAGCGTAGAGGGGGGGAGGAACACTGAAGCTTTCTTT. This encodes CASSVEGGRNTEAFF. Combining the CDR3 with reference TRBV9 and TRBJ1-1 gives the whole variable domain DSGVTQTPKHLITATGQRVTLRCSPRSGDLSVYWYQQSLDQGLQFLIQYYNGEERAKGNILERFSAQQFPDLHSELNLSSLELGDSALYFCASSVEGGRNTEAFFGQGTRLTVV.

In its sample, this clonotype was seen a few times. This rearrangement joins TRBV11-2 to TRBJ2-1; TRBD2 agrees at 9 bases. The CDR3 is made up of 15 amino acids. Germline CDR1 is SGHAT and CDR2 is FQNNGV. Trimming removed 3 bases from V and 6 bases from J; junction bases left unmatched: 6. The chain's CDR3 is CASSFPAGGSNEQFF. In DNA, the CDR3 is TGTGCCAGCAGCTTTCCAGCGGGGGGTAGCAATGAGCAGTTCTTC.

The V gene is TRBV7-3, the J gene TRBJ1-1; TRBD1 matches at 9 bases. CDR1 and CDR2 from the germline V gene are SGHTA and FQGTGA. The V and J ends lost 5 bases and 7 bases, in that order; junction bases with no gene match: 14. There are 16 residues in the CDR3. CDR3 nucleotide sequence: TGTGCCAGCAGCCCACGACCCGGGACAGGGCTAAGTGAAGCTTTCTTT. Amino acids: CASSPRPGTGLSEAFF.